The T cell receptor (beta chain) under discussion was sequenced for a study of Ad26.COV2.S vaccination and SARS-CoV-2 variants. For the study at large: Sample donor was a member of the COV1001 Ad26.COV2.S trial arm.

On this clone: No antigen is known for it.

Study results and caveats: Spike-specific responses of CD8+ and CD4+ T cells were reported to display substantial breadth after vaccination.

TCRdb keeps only in-frame clones here, not all; method: immunoSEQ multiplex PCR. The table records about 320,000 clones, roughly 84% of them present only once. The treatment was: 19 received Ad26.COV2.S at low or high dose, single or two shots; 5 received placebo; per-sample allocation not given. Following the first vaccine or placebo injection, samples were taken on day 63. With 2 bases removed from V and 4 bases from J, the gap between germline ends came to 9 bases. CDR1 SGHRS and CDR2 YFSETQ come from the germline V gene. This CDR3 comprises 14 residues. Specimen: peripheral blood, collected in a trial of Ad26.COV2.S vaccine versus placebo. This receptor was obtained from a person between 18 and 65 years old who received the Ad26.COV2.S COVID-19 vaccine or a placebo. The chain links TRBV5-1 to TRBJ2-2, with D unresolved. For the CDR3, the DNA is TGCGCCAGCAGCTTCCGCGACGGCACCGGGGAGCTGTTTTTT. Protein: CASSFRDGTGELFF.